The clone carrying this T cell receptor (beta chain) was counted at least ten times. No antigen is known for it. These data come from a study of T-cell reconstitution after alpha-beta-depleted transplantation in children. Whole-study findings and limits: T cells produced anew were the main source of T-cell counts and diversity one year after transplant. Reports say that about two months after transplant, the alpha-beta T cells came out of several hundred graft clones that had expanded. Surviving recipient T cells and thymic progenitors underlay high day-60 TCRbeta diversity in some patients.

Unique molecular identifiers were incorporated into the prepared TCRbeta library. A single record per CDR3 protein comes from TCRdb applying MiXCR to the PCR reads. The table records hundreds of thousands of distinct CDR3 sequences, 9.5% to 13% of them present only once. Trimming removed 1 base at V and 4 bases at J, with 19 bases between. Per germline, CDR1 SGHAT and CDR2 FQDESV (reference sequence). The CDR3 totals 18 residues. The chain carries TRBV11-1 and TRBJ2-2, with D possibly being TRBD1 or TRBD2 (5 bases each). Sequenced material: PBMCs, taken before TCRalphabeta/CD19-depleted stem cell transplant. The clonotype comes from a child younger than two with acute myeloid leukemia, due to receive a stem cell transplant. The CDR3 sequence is CASSLVFRFRDGTGELFF. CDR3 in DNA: TGTGCCAGCAGCTTAGTATTCAGGTTTAGGGACGGCACCGGGGAGCTGTTTTTT.